This entry concerns a single T cell receptor (beta chain). As yet, its antigen is unknown. There are 14 residues in the CDR3. Trimming at V came to 6 bases and at J to 7 bases, leaving 11 bases not matched to a gene. Germline assignment: CDR1 SNHLY and CDR2 FYNNEI. Diagnoses were made from clinical symptoms, serum measures (thyroxine and TRAb), thyroid ultrasound and orbital computed tomography. It was RNA transcripts that yielded the amplified TCR beta CDR3 regions. TCR CDR3 regions were first amplified by RT-PCR with HTBI primers. TCRdb used MiXCR to reprocess the multiplex PCR reads, holding one entry per CDR3 protein. This table has hundreds of thousands of distinct CDR3 sequences, 45% appearing once. The data originate from a study of T cells in Graves' hyperthyroidism and ophthalmopathy. Whole-study findings and limits: Blood also carried most thyroid clonotypes expanded above 0.001.

This rearrangement joins TRBV2 to TRBJ2-7, with 8 bases matching TRBD1. The source is an adult man with Graves' disease, either hyperthyroidism or ophthalmopathy (not recorded which). The specimen was peripheral blood or thyroid tissue (not recorded which). The CDR3 nucleotides are TGTGCCAGCAGCTCACCACAGGGGGTCCGGGAGCAGTACTTC. It yields the protein CASSSPQGVREQYF.